This entry is about one T cell receptor (beta chain). Antigen: not known. The data were taken from a study of CD8+ T cells in alopecia areata. Study-level results: Lesional scalp exceeded normal scalp in clonality, especially in alopecia totalis/universalis.

CDR1 and CDR2 (germline): MNHEY, SMNVEV (reference sequence). CDR3 length equals 13 residues. V lost 5 bases to trimming and J lost 4 bases, with 12 bases between them. Sequencing relied on a cDNA template that was reverse transcribed from extracted RNA. Measured with immunoSEQ multiplex PCR; TCRdb has only the in-frame clones, and not every one. This sample has under 150,000 clones, with 62% found just once. The sequencing sample was made of CD8+ T cells sorted from blood. The receptor was isolated from a human donor in good health. This chain connects TRBV27 to TRBJ2-7, with D unresolved. The CDR3 loop reads CASSEATSYEQYF. Here the CDR3 DNA reads TGTGCCAGCAGTGAAGCGACCAGTTACGAGCAGTACTTC.